Sequencing of this T cell receptor beta chain was carried out in a study of metastatic and nonmetastatic thyroid tumors. Background on the study: Repertoires of blood and of tissue (tumor or nodule) from malignant and benign thyroid patients were compared. Study findings and constraints: It was reportedly found that TCR beta diversity was significantly higher in malignant thyroid tumors than in benign nodules, a difference seen in both blood and tumor samples.

This clone has only one observation. Its antigen is still unknown. In the authors' methods: Researchers built a distant-metastasis classifier for papillary thyroid cancer that drew on CDR3 differences across clinicopathological groups. Using MiXCR, TCRdb re-called clones from the PCR reads. What appears here as the V and J calls and clone size reflects TCRdb's work, not the paper's. The table shows tens of thousands of clones, with about 20% occurring only once. This CDR3 is 18 amino acids long. V lost 2 bases, J lost 0 bases, and 9 bases stayed unmatched. Germline V lookup: CDR1 DFQATT, CDR2 SNEGSKA (reference sequence). Ahead of thyroid surgery, no patient had received treatment of any kind.

The chain combines TRBV20-1 with TRBJ2-1; 11 nucleotides align to TRBD2. The sample taken for sequencing was tumor tissue. This TCR was sampled from a female donor with papillary thyroid cancer or a benign thyroid nodule (not recorded which). Some clones in this sample may be carry-over from other donors' samples. The CDR3 protein is CSARPGLAEYSSYNEQFF. CDR3 nucleotides: TGCAGTGCTAGACCGGGACTAGCGGAGTATAGCTCCTACAATGAGCAGTTCTTC.